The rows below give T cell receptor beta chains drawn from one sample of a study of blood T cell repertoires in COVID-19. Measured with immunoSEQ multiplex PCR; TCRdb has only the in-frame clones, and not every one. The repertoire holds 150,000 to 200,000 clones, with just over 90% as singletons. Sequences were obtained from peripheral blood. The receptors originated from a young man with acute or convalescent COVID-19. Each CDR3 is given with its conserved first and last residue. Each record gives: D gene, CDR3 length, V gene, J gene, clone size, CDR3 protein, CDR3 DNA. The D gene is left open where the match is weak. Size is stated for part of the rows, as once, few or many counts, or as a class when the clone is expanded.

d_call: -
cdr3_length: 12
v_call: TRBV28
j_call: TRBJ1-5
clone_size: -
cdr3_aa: CASNPTGQPQHF
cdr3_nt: TGTGCCAGCAACCCAACAGGACAGCCCCAGCATTTT

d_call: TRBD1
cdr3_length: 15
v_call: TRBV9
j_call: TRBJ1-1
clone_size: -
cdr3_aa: CASSVRQGLGTEAFF
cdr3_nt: TGTGCCAGCAGCGTGAGACAGGGATTAGGCACTGAAGCTTTCTTT

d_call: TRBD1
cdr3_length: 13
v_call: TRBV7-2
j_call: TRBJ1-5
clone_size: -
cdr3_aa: CASSTQGNQPQHF
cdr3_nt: TGTGCCAGCAGCACACAGGGGAATCAGCCCCAGCATTTT

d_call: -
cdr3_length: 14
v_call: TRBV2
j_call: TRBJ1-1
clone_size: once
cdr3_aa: CASSFDRSNTEAFF
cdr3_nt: TGTGCCAGCTCCTTCGACAGGTCGAACACTGAAGCTTTCTTT

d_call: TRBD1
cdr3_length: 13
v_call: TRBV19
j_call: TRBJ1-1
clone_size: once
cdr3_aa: CASSRGGSTEAFF
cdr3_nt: TGTGCCAGTAGTAGAGGGGGCTCCACTGAAGCTTTCTTT

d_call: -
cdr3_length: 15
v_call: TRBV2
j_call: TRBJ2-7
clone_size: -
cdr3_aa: CASSDRQGGNYEQYF
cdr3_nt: TGTGCCAGCAGTGATAGGCAGGGGGGTAACTACGAGCAGTACTTC

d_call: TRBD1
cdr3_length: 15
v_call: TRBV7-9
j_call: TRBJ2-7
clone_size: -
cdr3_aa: CASSPTTRQGNEQYF
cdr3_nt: TGTGCCAGCAGCCCCACAACTAGACAGGGTAACGAGCAGTACTTC

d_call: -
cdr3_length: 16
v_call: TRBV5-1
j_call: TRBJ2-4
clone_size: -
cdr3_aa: CASSSQGRRDQNIQYF
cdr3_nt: TGCGCCAGCAGCTCACAGGGGAGGCGAGATCAAAACATTCAGTACTTC

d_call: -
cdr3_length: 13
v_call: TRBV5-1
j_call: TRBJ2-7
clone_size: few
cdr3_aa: CASSLEWTREQYF
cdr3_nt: TGCGCCAGCAGCTTGGAGTGGACACGCGAGCAGTACTTC

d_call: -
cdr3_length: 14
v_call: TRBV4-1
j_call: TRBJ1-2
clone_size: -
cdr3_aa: CASSPSAGKVGYTF
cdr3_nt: TGCGCCAGCAGCCCCTCTGCAGGGAAAGTTGGCTACACCTTC

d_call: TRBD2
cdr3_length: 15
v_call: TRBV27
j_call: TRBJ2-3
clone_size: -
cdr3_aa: CASSLRGLSTDTQYF
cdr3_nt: TGTGCCAGCAGTTTGAGGGGACTAAGCACAGATACGCAGTATTTT

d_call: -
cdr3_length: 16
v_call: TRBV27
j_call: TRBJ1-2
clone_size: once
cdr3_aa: CASSSTTRGPNYGYTF
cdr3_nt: TGTGCCAGCAGTTCAACCACCAGGGGCCCTAACTATGGCTACACCTTC

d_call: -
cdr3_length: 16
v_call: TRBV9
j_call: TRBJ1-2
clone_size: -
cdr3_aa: CASSGTGDGTFYGYTF
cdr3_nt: TGTGCCAGCAGCGGTACGGGGGATGGTACATTTTATGGCTACACCTTC

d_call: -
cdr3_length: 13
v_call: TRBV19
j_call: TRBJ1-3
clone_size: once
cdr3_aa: CASSIPSGNTIYF
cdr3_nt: TGTGCCAGTAGTATACCTTCTGGAAACACCATATATTTT

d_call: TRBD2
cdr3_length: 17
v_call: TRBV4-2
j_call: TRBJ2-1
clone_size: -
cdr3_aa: CASSQGQPGLAGNEQFF
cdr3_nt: TGTGCCAGCAGCCAAGGGCAGCCGGGACTAGCGGGTAATGAGCAGTTCTTC

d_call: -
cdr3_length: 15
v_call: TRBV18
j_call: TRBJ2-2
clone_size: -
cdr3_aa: CASSPSQGNTGELFF
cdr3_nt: TGTGCCAGCTCACCGTCACAGGGGAACACCGGGGAGCTGTTTTTT

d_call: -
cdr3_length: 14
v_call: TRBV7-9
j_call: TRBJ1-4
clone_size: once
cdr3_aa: CASSLFGGNEKLFF
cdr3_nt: TGTGCCAGCAGCTTATTTGGGGGGAATGAAAAACTGTTTTTT

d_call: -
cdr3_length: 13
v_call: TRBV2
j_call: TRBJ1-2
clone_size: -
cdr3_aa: CASNGDTTWGYTF
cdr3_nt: TGTGCCAGCAACGGGGACACGACTTGGGGCTACACCTTC

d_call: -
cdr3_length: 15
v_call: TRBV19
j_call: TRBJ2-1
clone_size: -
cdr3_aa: CASSIVKGAYNEQFF
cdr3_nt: TGTGCCAGTAGTATAGTAAAGGGAGCCTACAATGAGCAGTTCTTC

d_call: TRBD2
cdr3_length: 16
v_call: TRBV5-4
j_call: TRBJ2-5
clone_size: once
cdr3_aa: CASSYPSGPGGETQYF
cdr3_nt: TGTGCCAGCAGCTACCCTAGCGGGCCCGGCGGGGAGACCCAGTACTTC

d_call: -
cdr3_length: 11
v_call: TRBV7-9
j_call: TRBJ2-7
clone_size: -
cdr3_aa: CASSSELVQYF
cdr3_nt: TGTGCCAGCAGTTCCGAGTTAGTGCAGTACTTC